This T cell receptor (beta chain) was observed in a study of cytomegalovirus exposure and HLA in healthy donors. V lost 4 bases and J lost 0, with 14 bases in between. The CDR3 is 15 residues long. Germline assignment: CDR1 SGHTS and CDR2 YDEGEE. Each donor's status was that of a healthy bone marrow donor. Study results and limitations: More clonal expansion characterized HLA-associated TCR beta chains than equally common others in a later analysis. What TCR beta sequences reportedly achieved was accurate prediction of HLA-A and HLA-B alleles in most subjects.

Primers included in the PCR were 60 Vbeta and 13 Jbeta primers. Data came from immunoSEQ multiplex PCR; TCRdb stores just in-frame clones and leaves some out. Of about 120,000 clones in the sample, around 80% were seen once. As to this clone: Its antigen is unknown.

This rearrangement joins TRBV5-8 to TRBJ2-7, with D unresolved. Sequencing was performed on PBMCs. This sequence was found in a man between 50 and 59 years old in good health and CMV-seronegative. The CDR3 loop reads CASSTRVRNSYEQYF. Written as DNA, the CDR3 is TGTGCCAGCAGCACCCGGGTCAGAAACTCCTACGAGCAGTACTTC. Complete variable domain (other parts from reference TRBV5-8 and TRBJ2-7): EAGVTQSPTHLIKTRGQQATLRCSPISGHTSVYWYQQALGLGLQFLLWYDEGEERNRGNFPPRFSGRQFPNYSSELNVNALELEDSALYLCASSTRVRNSYEQYFGPGTRLTVT.